This T cell receptor beta chain was found in a study of T cell changes during pregnancy in multiple sclerosis. CDR3 size: 15 residues. Trimming cost V 3 bases and J 0 bases, with 10 bases left between them. CDR1 is SNHLY, CDR2 FYNNEI, per germline. Clones were read by immunoSEQ multiplex PCR, and TCRdb kept only the in-frame ones, dropping some. The sample has 110,000 or so clones, about 94% seen once. The rearrangement links TRBV2 to TRBJ2-3, with D maybe TRBD1 (6 bases). The material sequenced was peripheral blood, taken before pregnancy. The clonotype comes from a female donor with multiple sclerosis, enrolled in a pregnancy study. The CDR3 here is CASSDTGLSTDTQYF. In nucleotides, the CDR3 is TGTGCCAGCAGTGATACAGGGCTTAGCACAGATACGCAGTATTTT.